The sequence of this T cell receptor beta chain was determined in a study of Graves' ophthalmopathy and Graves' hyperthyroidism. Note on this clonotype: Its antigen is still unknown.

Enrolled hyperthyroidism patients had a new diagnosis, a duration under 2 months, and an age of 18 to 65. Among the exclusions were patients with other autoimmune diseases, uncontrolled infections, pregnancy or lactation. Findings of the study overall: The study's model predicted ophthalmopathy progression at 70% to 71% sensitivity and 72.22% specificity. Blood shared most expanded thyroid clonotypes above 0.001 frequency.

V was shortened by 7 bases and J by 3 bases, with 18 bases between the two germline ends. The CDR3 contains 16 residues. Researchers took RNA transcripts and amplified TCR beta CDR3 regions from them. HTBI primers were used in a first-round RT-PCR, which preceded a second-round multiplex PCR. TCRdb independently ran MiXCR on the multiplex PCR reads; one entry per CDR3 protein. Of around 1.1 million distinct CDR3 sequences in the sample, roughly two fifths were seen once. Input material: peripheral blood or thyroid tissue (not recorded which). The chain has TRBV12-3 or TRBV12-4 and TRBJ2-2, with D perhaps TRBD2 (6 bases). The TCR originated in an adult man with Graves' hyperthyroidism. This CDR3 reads CASTGRRGGYTGELFF. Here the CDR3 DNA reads TGTGCCAGCACGGGCCGAAGAGGAGGGTACACCGGGGAGCTGTTTTTT.